The clone carrying this T cell receptor (beta chain) is a singleton in its sample. Its specificity is not known. TCR beta cDNA libraries included unique molecular identifiers. From the PCR reads, TCRdb called clonotypes with MiXCR, one entry per CDR3 protein. The sample has about 500,000 distinct CDR3 sequences; 40% to 55% are singletons. CDR3 length: 14 residues. The germline V gene encodes CDR1 DFQATT and CDR2 SNEGSKA (reference sequence). With 4 bases removed from V and 1 base from J, the gap between germline ends came to 14 bases. The data are from a study of post-analysis software for immune sequencing data. Study-wide results and caveats: There was significantly lower normalized Chao1 diversity in multiple sclerosis patients than in controls. Relative to controls, patients had several TRBV segments at higher frequency, with TRBV5-6, TRBV5-1 and TRBV20-1 among these.

The V call is TRBV20-1, the J call TRBJ2-7; D gene unclear. The clonotype comes from a girl aged 10-17 years with multiple sclerosis. The source material was blood. The CDR3 reads CSAIPGVLSYEQYF. The CDR3 region has the DNA TGCAGTGCTATTCCAGGAGTCCTTTCCTACGAGCAGTACTTC.